The 18 T cell receptor beta chains presented below share a single source sample, sequenced in a study of Graves' ophthalmopathy and Graves' hyperthyroidism. Beta-chain TCR CDR3 regions were amplified from RNA transcripts. HTBI primers primed a first-round RT-PCR, and a second-round multiplex PCR followed. TCRdb re-derived calls from the multiplex PCR reads in MiXCR, one entry per CDR3 protein. The table lists almost 40,000 distinct CDR3 sequences, roughly 50% of them singletons. The sequenced sample consisted of peripheral blood. The receptors were gathered from an adult woman with stable Graves' hyperthyroidism.

The rearrangement uses TRBV5-1 and TRBJ2-7; D is unclear. Trimming cost V 1 base and J 4 bases, with 15 bases left between them. The CDR3 covers 15 residues. In germline, CDR1 is SGHRS, CDR2 YFSETQ. Here the CDR3 reads CASSLWVEKWYEQYF. The CDR3 DNA sequence: TGCGCCAGCAGCTTGTGGGTTGAGAAGTGGTACGAGCAGTACTTC.

In the case of this clonotype: Sequence at one end of the junction differs from germline and may be a read error. CDR3 amino acids: CASQEGTSGRDTDTQYF. The CDR3 DNA reads TGTGCCAGCCAAGAGGGGACTAGCGGGAGAGACACAGATACGCAGTATTTT. J is TRBJ2-3 and V is TRBV5-1, with TRBD2 matching over 14 bases. There are 17 residues in the CDR3. Germline V lookup: CDR1 SGHRS, CDR2 YFSETQ.

In DNA, the CDR3 is TGCAGCGTTGAGTCGTCGGACAGACCGAACACCATATATTTT. Its translation is CSVESSDRPNTIYF. V and J are TRBV29-1 and TRBJ1-3, with a weak D call TRBD1 (6 bases). CDR3 size: 14 residues. From germline, CDR1 is SQVTM and CDR2 ANQGSEA. Trimming took 3 bases from V and 7 from J, leaving 16 bases between them. Full variable domain (outside the CDR3, taken from reference TRBV29-1 and TRBJ1-3): SAVISQKPSRDICQRGTSLTIQCQVDSQVTMMFWYRQQPGQSLTLIATANQGSEATYESGFVIDKFPISRPNLTFSTLTVSNMSPEDSSIYLCSVESSDRPNTIYFGEGSWLTVV.

This clonotype has at least ten counts. The chain uses TRBV4-1 and TRBJ1-2, with D possibly being TRBD1 (5 bases). V lost 0 bases, J lost 8 bases, and 13 bases lay in between. Germline lookup yields CDR1 MGHRA and CDR2 YSYEKL. This CDR3 contains 14 residues. CDR3 sequence (DNA): TGCGCCAGCAGCCAAGACCCCAGGGATAGGGGCTACACCTTC. It yields the protein CASSQDPRDRGYTF.

A note on this clonotype: A junction boundary mismatches the germline segment, possibly from a read error. The V and J genes are TRBV11-2 and TRBJ1-3; D remains unclear. The CDR3 is 14 residues long. Per germline, CDR1 SGHAT and CDR2 FQNNGV. CDR3 in amino acids: CASSPRHSGSTIYF. For the CDR3, the DNA is TGTGCCAGCAGCCCGAGACACTCCGGAAGCACCATATATTTT.

V is TRBV7-2 and J is TRBJ2-5, with TRBD2 identical over 10 bases. The CDR3 totals 15 residues. Germline CDR1 is SGHTA and CDR2 is FQGNSA. V lost 6 bases, J lost 1 base, and 5 bases stayed unmatched. The CDR3 nucleotides are TGTGCCAGCAGTGCTAGCGGGAGACCCCAAGAGACCCAGTACTTC. It is translated as CASSASGRPQETQYF.

This clonotype was observed many times. This rearrangement joins TRBV4-2 to TRBJ2-5; D uncertain. V was cut by 0 bases and J by 2 bases, with 10 bases left in between. Germline V CDR1 and CDR2: LGHNA, YNFKEQ. The CDR3 extends over 15 amino acids. Here the CDR3 DNA reads TGTGCCAGCAGCCAAGATGGCAGAAAACAAGAGACCCAGTACTTC. Residues: CASSQDGRKQETQYF.

This sequence joins TRBV29-1 and TRBJ2-5; 10 nucleotides agree with TRBD1. Per germline, CDR1 SQVTM and CDR2 ANQGSEA. The V segment lost 7 bases and the J segment 4 bases; nucleotides outside the gene matches: 9. The CDR3 consists of 14 residues. The chain's CDR3 is CSGGDRGWVETQYF. CDR3 sequence (DNA): TGCAGCGGGGGGGACAGGGGCTGGGTAGAGACCCAGTACTTC.

This clonotype showed up many times. This rearrangement joins TRBV3-1 to TRBJ1-1, with D possibly matching TRBD1 (6 bases). Germline V CDR1 and CDR2: LGHDT, YNNKEL (reference sequence). The CDR3 has 15 residues. The V and J ends lost 1 base and 1 base respectively, with 10 bases between them. The CDR3 nucleotides read TGTGCCAGCAGCCAAGGGATAGGGGGGAACACTGAAGCTTTCTTT. Its protein is CASSQGIGGNTEAFF.

The chain recombines TRBV14 with TRBJ1-5, with 7 positions matching TRBD1. Germline trimming cut 4 bases from V and 11 bases from J; bases unmatched to any gene: 2. CDR1 and CDR2 from the germline V gene are SGHDN and FVKESK. The CDR3 loop spans 11 amino acids. CDR3 region: CASSLDRAQHF. The CDR3 nucleotides are TGTGCCAGCAGCCTAGACAGGGCCCAGCATTTT.

The sample holds many counts of this clonotype. A much larger clone sits a single nucleotide away, making a read error possible. This sequence joins TRBV7-9 and TRBJ1-4, with TRBD1 identical over 11 bases. CDR3 size: 15 residues. With V trimmed by 5 bases and J by 7 bases, 6 bases remained unmatched. CDR1 and CDR2 from the germline V gene are SEHNR and FQNEAQ (reference sequence). The CDR3: CASSAGTGGSEKLFF. CDR3 nucleotide sequence: TGTGCCAGCAGCGCCGGGACAGGGGGTAGTGAAAAACTGTTTTTT.

This clonotype was seen ten or more times. CDR3 loop: CASSLESAPEEQYF. CDR3 DNA: TGTGCCAGCAGCTTAGAATCGGCCCCTGAGGAGCAGTACTTC. The chain recombines TRBV13 with TRBJ2-7; D not certain. Trimming took 1 base from V and 7 from J, leaving 14 bases between them. This CDR3 has 14 residues. Germline V gene data show CDR1 as PRHDT and CDR2 as FYEKMQ (reference sequence).

The rearrangement links TRBV24-1 to TRBJ1-4; 12 bases line up with TRBD1. CDR3 length: 14 amino acids. CDR1 and CDR2 (germline): KGHDR, SFDVKD. The ends lost 4 bases at V and 8 bases at J; junction bases unmatched: 1. CDR3 coding DNA: TGTGCCACCAGTGACGGGACAGGGGGCGAAAAACTGTTTTTT. It translates to CATSDGTGGEKLFF.

This chain's CDR3 is CASSRKWRGLPGANVLTF. The CDR3 nucleotides are TGTGCCAGCAGCAGAAAATGGAGAGGGCTCCCTGGGGCCAACGTCCTGACTTTC. The chain links TRBV7-3 to TRBJ2-6; D might be TRBD2 (5 bases). V gave up 5 bases and J gave up 2 bases, with 19 bases separating them. The CDR3 consists of 18 residues. Germline assignment: CDR1 SGHTA and CDR2 FQGTGA.

This clonotype was seen only a few times. Without the conserved terminal phenylalanine or tryptophan, this CDR3 likely stems from a read error. The chain combines TRBV5-6 with TRBJ2-3; 10 bases fit TRBD2. CDR1 SGHDT and CDR2 YYEEEE come from the germline V gene. V lost 4 bases, J lost 6 bases, and 5 bases stayed unmatched. The CDR3 runs to 14 residues. In nucleotides, the CDR3 is TGTGCCAGCAGCAGAATGGGACTAGCGGATACGCAGTATTCT. It yields the protein CASSRMGLADTQYS.

Many counts were recorded for this clonotype. The chain has TRBV5-1 and TRBJ1-5; D is unresolved. Trimming shortened V by 4 bases and J by 6 bases, and 17 bases separated the two germline ends. There are 15 residues in the CDR3. Germline lookup yields CDR1 SGHRS and CDR2 YFSETQ. The DNA of the CDR3 is TGCGCCAGCAGCCCCGGTTTTTCTTTAGGTCAGCCCCAGCATTTT. It translates to CASSPGFSLGQPQHF. Looking up the rest from reference TRBV5-1 and TRBJ1-5 gives the full variable domain: KAGVTQTPRYLIKTRGQQVTLSCSPISGHRSVSWYQQTPGQGLQFLFEYFSETQRNKGNFPGRFSGRQFSNSRSEMNVSTLELGDSALYLCASSPGFSLGQPQHFGDGTRLSIL.

The V and J genes are TRBV9 and TRBJ2-7, with 7 bases matching TRBD1. The CDR3 totals 13 residues. Germline values: CDR1 SGDLS, CDR2 YYNGEE. The junction had 7 bases not matched to a gene; V was cut back by 3 bases and J by 7 bases. In DNA, the CDR3 is TGTGCCAGCAGCGCACGACAGGGTGGGGAGCAGTACTTC. Amino acid sequence: CASSARQGGEQYF.

This clonotype was observed at least ten times. This chain joins TRBV27 and TRBJ1-2; no clear D gene. The germline V gene has CDR1 MNHEY and CDR2 SMNVEV (reference sequence). There are 14 residues in the CDR3. The V and J ends lost 0 bases and 5 bases respectively, with 10 bases between them. In DNA form, the CDR3 reads TGTGCCAGCAGTTTATCCAGCCAGGTTTATGGCTACACCTTC. Translated: CASSLSSQVYGYTF.